Listed below are T cell receptor beta chains from one sample, sequenced in a study of shared clonotypes between healthy human individuals. Sequenced by immunoSEQ multiplex PCR; TCRdb stores in-frame clones only, minus some. This table holds fewer than 1.8 million clones, approximately 98.5% found once. The source material was naive CD4+ T cells sorted from blood. All receptors derive from a man aged 30-40 years in good health. Each CDR3 is given with its conserved first and last residue. The order of the fields is clone size, V gene, J gene, CDR3 length, D gene, CDR3 protein, CDR3 DNA. A D gene is named only where the DNA matches it firmly. Size tells how often a clone was seen (once, few, many) or the class of an expanded clone, and some rows leave it out.

size: .
V: TRBV29-1
J: TRBJ2-3
length: 14
D: .
CDR3: CSVVWAGWTDTQYF
DNA: TGCAGCGTTGTTTGGGCGGGATGGACAGATACGCAGTATTTT

size: .
V: TRBV11-3
J: TRBJ2-1
length: 13
D: TRBD1
CDR3: CASSRDRYNEQFF
DNA: TGTGCCAGCAGCCGGGACAGATACAATGAGCAGTTCTTC

size: once
V: TRBV18
J: TRBJ1-5
length: 15
D: TRBD1
CDR3: CASSQGTGGQQPQHF
DNA: TGTGCCAGCTCACAAGGGACAGGGGGCCAGCAGCCCCAGCATTTT

size: .
V: TRBV7-8
J: TRBJ1-5
length: 14
D: TRBD1
CDR3: CASSLFRGNQPQHF
DNA: TGTGCCAGCAGCTTATTCAGGGGGAACCAGCCCCAGCATTTT

size: .
V: TRBV4-1
J: TRBJ2-1
length: 17
D: TRBD2
CDR3: CASSQTEREGSYNEQFF
DNA: TGCGCCAGCAGCCAGACAGAGCGGGAAGGCTCCTACAATGAGCAGTTCTTC

size: .
V: TRBV5-1
J: TRBJ2-1
length: 17
D: .
CDR3: CASSLVSSLVAPNEQFF
DNA: TGCGCCAGCAGCTTAGTATCTAGCCTAGTCGCCCCCAATGAGCAGTTCTTC

size: .
V: TRBV27
J: TRBJ2-5
length: 17
D: TRBD2
CDR3: CASSPIFLAGSGETQYF
DNA: TGTGCCAGCAGTCCCATCTTTCTAGCGGGATCGGGGGAGACCCAGTACTTC

size: .
V: TRBV9
J: TRBJ2-3
length: 15
D: .
CDR3: CASSVVAETTDTQYF
DNA: TGTGCCAGCAGCGTAGTGGCGGAGACCACAGATACGCAGTATTTT

size: .
V: TRBV7-2
J: TRBJ1-5
length: 17
D: .
CDR3: CASSLAGGSYSNQPQHF
DNA: TGTGCCAGCAGCTTAGCTGGTGGGAGCTATAGCAATCAGCCCCAGCATTTT

size: .
V: TRBV4-2
J: TRBJ2-5
length: 16
D: TRBD2
CDR3: CASSQEGRGSQETQYF
DNA: TGTGCCAGCAGCCAGGAAGGGAGGGGATCCCAAGAGACCCAGTACTTC

size: .
V: TRBV9
J: TRBJ1-3
length: 15
D: .
CDR3: CASSVSPSSGNTIYF
DNA: TGTGCCAGCAGCGTAAGCCCTAGCTCTGGAAACACCATATATTTT

size: .
V: TRBV30
J: TRBJ2-2
length: 15
D: .
CDR3: CAWSVLRQYTGELFF
DNA: TGTGCCTGGAGTGTACTTCGACAGTACACCGGGGAGCTGTTTTTT

size: .
V: TRBV5-1
J: TRBJ2-7
length: 13
D: .
CDR3: CASSWTTRGEQYF
DNA: TGCGCCAGCAGCTGGACGACTAGAGGCGAGCAGTACTTC

size: .
V: TRBV28
J: TRBJ2-7
length: 14
D: TRBD1
CDR3: CASSSGTVKNEQYF
DNA: TGTGCCAGCAGCTCCGGGACAGTTAAAAACGAGCAGTACTTC

size: .
V: TRBV27
J: TRBJ2-5
length: 15
D: TRBD2
CDR3: CASGNLSGGEETQYF
DNA: TGTGCCAGCGGAAACCTCAGCGGGGGGGAAGAGACCCAGTACTTC

size: .
V: TRBV27
J: TRBJ1-4
length: 13
D: .
CDR3: CASSLENNEKLFF
DNA: TGTGCCAGCAGTTTAGAGAATAATGAAAAACTGTTTTTT

size: once
V: TRBV30
J: TRBJ2-5
length: 14
D: TRBD2
CDR3: CAWRALAGGQTQYF
DNA: TGTGCCTGGAGGGCACTAGCGGGAGGACAGACCCAGTACTTC

size: once
V: TRBV18
J: TRBJ1-1
length: 14
D: TRBD1
CDR3: CASSPDRGGTEAFF
DNA: TGTGCCAGCTCACCAGACAGGGGGGGGACTGAAGCTTTCTTT

size: .
V: TRBV2
J: TRBJ1-2
length: 13
D: .
CDR3: CASSEFSFLGYTF
DNA: TGTGCCAGCAGTGAATTTTCCTTTCTTGGCTACACCTTC

size: .
V: TRBV5-5
J: TRBJ2-3
length: 14
D: .
CDR3: CASSGQPSTDTQYF
DNA: TGTGCCAGCAGCGGACAGCCTAGCACAGATACGCAGTATTTT

size: .
V: TRBV28
J: TRBJ2-1
length: 13
D: TRBD1
CDR3: CASSRINRGEQFF
DNA: TGTGCCAGCAGCAGAATAAACAGGGGCGAGCAGTTCTTC

size: .
V: TRBV27
J: TRBJ2-3
length: 14
D: .
CDR3: CASSLRSSTDTQYF
DNA: TGTGCCAGCAGTTTACGCAGTAGCACAGATACGCAGTATTTT

size: .
V: TRBV9
J: TRBJ2-2
length: 15
D: .
CDR3: CASSVVGKDTGELFF
DNA: TGTGCCAGCAGCGTAGTGGGGAAGGACACCGGGGAGCTGTTTTTT

size: .
V: TRBV15
J: TRBJ1-5
length: 13
D: .
CDR3: CATTEGNNQPQHF
DNA: TGTGCCACCACAGAGGGGAACAATCAGCCCCAGCATTTT

size: .
V: TRBV10-3
J: TRBJ2-7
length: 13
D: TRBD2
CDR3: CAIGTSGSYEQYF
DNA: TGTGCCATTGGGACTAGCGGGAGCTACGAGCAGTACTTC

size: .
V: TRBV19
J: TRBJ2-1
length: 13
D: .
CDR3: CASSIFGRDEQFF
DNA: TGTGCCAGTAGTATATTTGGTCGCGATGAGCAGTTCTTC

size: .
V: TRBV12-5
J: TRBJ2-2
length: 16
D: TRBD2
CDR3: CASGLGLGGGTGELFF
DNA: TGTGCTAGTGGTTTGGGACTGGGCGGGGGGACCGGGGAGCTGTTTTTT

size: .
V: TRBV7-9
J: TRBJ1-1
length: 16
D: TRBD1
CDR3: CASSKKGTAPSTEAFF
DNA: TGTGCCAGCAGCAAGAAAGGGACAGCTCCAAGCACTGAAGCTTTCTTT

size: .
V: TRBV6-1
J: TRBJ2-1
length: 14
D: TRBD1
CDR3: CASSGTGSYNEQFF
DNA: TGTGCCAGCTCCGGGACAGGCTCCTACAATGAGCAGTTCTTC

size: .
V: TRBV29-1
J: TRBJ2-2
length: 17
D: TRBD2
CDR3: CSVERGLAGKNTGELFF
DNA: TGCAGCGTTGAAAGGGGACTAGCGGGGAAAAACACCGGGGAGCTGTTTTTT